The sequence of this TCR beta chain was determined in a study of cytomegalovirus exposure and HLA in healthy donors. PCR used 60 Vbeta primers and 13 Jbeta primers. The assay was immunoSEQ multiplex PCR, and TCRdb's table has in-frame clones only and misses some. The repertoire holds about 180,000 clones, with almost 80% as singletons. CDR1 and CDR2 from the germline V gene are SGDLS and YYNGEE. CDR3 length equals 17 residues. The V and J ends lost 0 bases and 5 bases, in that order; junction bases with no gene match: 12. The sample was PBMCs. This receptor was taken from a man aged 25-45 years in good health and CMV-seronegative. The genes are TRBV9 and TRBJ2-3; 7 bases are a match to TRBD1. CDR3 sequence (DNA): TGTGCCAGCAGCGTAGGACAGGGATTAGATATTGGAGATACGCAGTATTTT. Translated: CASSVGQGLDIGDTQYF.